This T cell receptor beta chain was documented in a study of vaccination effects on CD4 cells after COVID-19 (dated by TCRdb to between 2021 and 2024). Concerning the study at large: Each participant received two doses of an mRNA SARS-CoV-2 vaccine, either BNT162b2 or mRNA-1273. The study compared SARS-CoV-2 spike-specific CD4+ TCR repertoires before and after mRNA vaccination in COVID-19 convalescent patients and infection-naive vaccine recipients. The full study included over 8 COVID-19 convalescent patients and several SARS-CoV-2-naive healthy vaccine recipients. The Oncomine TCR Beta short-read assay on an Illumina iSeq 100 was used to sequence cultures from other donors in the study. Study-wide findings and limitations: Clones induced by infection and clones induced by vaccination both contracted markedly at late timepoints after vaccination, which fits with T cell responses waning over time. Limitations of the study were the small number of convalescent patients and the absence of early post-infection timepoints. In healthy vaccine recipients, vaccine-induced clones were almost all SARS-CoV-2 mono-reactive, with only 1 of 255 cross-reactive with common cold coronaviruses.

In the ViraFEST assay, PBMC were stimulated with viral peptide pools, and antigen-specific CD4+ T cell clonotypes were then identified by expansion using TCR sequencing. After roughly 11 days of culture, CD4+ T cells were isolated with the EasySep CD4+ T cell isolation kit. Healthy vaccine recipients had no prior SARS-CoV-2 infection, confirmed by negative nucleocapsid antibodies before and after vaccination. A few million PBMC per well were cultured with 8.5 to 10 ug/ml peptides in IMDM containing around 5.3% human AB serum, approximately 9.1 IU/ml IL-2 and gentamicin. Half of the culture medium was replaced with fresh IL-2-containing medium on days 3 and 7. Unless noted otherwise, every peptide stimulation condition was cultured in triplicate wells. PBMC were separated from whole blood using Ficoll-Paque Plus gradient centrifugation and were then either cryopreserved at -140C or used fresh. The overlapping peptide pools covered the spike proteins of SARS-CoV-2 as well as those of the common cold coronaviruses HCoV-NL63, HCoV-OC43 and HCoV-229E. The QIAamp micro DNA kit was used to extract genomic DNA from the cultured CD4+ T cells.

The library was prepared using the immunoSEQ multiplex PCR assay. DNA from the cultured, isolated CD4+ T cells was subjected to TCR beta CDR3 sequencing. The published analysis was carried out like this. The analysis removed non-productive TCR sequences, trimmed reads to the CDR3 region, and retained only CDR3s that were 7 or more amino acids long. The MANAFEST web app was used to pick out antigen-specific clonotypes by comparing their expansion in peptide wells with that in reference cultures. For clones to be considered positive, expansion at FDR<0.05 versus reference and all other wells, an odds ratio above 5, and a frequency above 0.1% in two replicate wells were required. Clonotypes significantly expanded in SARS-CoV-2 spike wells and in at least one common cold coronavirus spike condition were defined as cross-reactive. CDR3 similarity was assessed by Levenshtein distance with the stringdist R package, and unrooted trees were built with ape in R 3.6.1. TCRdb limited this immuneACCESS table to in-frame rearrangements with V and J called. A share of clones is missing; checked studies link under half to unresolved V genes, and the rest is unexplained. V and J calls plus clone size are reproduced from that table; the DNA served to infer D and trimming. The sample table shows 20,000 to 25,000 clones, and around 74% are seen once. The ten most abundant clones make up 15% to 20% of the sample.

About this clone: Its specific antigen is unknown. Per-nucleotide qualities are absent, and no much larger clonotype sits a single base away.

The specimen comprised CD4+ T cells from PBMCs cultured with HCoV-NL63 spike peptides, sampled before COVID-19 vaccination. The intended sense of this specimen's cell subset or site label: HCoV-NL63 spike overlapping peptide pool stimulation. The TCR originated in a human donor who received a COVID-19 vaccine.

CDR3 loop: CASSYSMGTGETQYF. The nucleotide sequence is given as TGTGCCAGCAGTTACTCGATGGGGACCGGAGAGACCCAGTACTTC. The chain joins TRBV6-2 or TRBV6-3 to TRBJ2-5; the D segment might be TRBD1 or TRBD2, since each matches 5 bases. CDR1 and CDR2, looked up from the germline V gene, are MNHEY and SVGEGT. The CDR3 goes from the cysteine to the phenylalanine over 15 residues. Kept here is only the CDR3 DNA, which spans 45 bases and is read in frame from base 1. V is shortened by 0 bases, J by 4 bases, and the region joining them spans 12 bases.